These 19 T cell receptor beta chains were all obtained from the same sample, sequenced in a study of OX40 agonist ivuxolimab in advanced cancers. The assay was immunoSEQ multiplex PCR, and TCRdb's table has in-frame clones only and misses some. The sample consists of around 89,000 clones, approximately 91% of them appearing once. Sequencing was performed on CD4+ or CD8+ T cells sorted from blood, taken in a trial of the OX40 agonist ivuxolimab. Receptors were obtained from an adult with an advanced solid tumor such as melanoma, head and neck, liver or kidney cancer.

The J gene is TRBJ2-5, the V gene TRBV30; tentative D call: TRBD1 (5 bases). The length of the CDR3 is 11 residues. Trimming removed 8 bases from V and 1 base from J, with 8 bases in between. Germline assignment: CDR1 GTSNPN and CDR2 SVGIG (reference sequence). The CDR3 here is CAGDSQETQYF. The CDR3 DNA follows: TGTGCCGGAGACAGCCAAGAGACCCAGTACTTC.

The CDR3 bases are TGTGCCAGCAGTGGCCGACAGGGGCGGAATGAAAAACTGTTTTTT. Amino acid sequence: CASSGRQGRNEKLFF. This chain connects TRBV2 to TRBJ1-4; 8 bases fit TRBD1. This CDR3 contains 15 residues. The V and J ends lost 4 bases and 5 bases, in that order; junction bases with no gene match: 6. The germline V gene encodes CDR1 SNHLY and CDR2 FYNNEI.

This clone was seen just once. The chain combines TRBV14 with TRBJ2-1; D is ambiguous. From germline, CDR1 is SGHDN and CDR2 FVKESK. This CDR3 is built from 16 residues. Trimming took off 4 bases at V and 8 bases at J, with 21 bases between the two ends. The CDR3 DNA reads TGTGCCAGCAGCCTTGTTCTCGGACCCCTGGTCGATGAGCAGTTCTTC. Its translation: CASSLVLGPLVDEQFF.

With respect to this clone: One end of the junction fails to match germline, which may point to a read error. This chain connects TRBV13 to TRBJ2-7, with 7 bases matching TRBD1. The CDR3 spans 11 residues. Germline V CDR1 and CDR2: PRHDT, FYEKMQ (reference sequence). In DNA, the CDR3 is TGTGCCAGCAGCTCCGGACAGGCCAAACACTTC. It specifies CASSSGQAKHF.

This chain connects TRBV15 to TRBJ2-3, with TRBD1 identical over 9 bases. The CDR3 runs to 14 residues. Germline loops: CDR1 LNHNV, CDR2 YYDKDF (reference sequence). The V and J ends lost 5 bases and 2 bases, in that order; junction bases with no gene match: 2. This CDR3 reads CATSWDRVTDTQYF. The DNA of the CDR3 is TGTGCCACCAGCTGGGACAGGGTCACAGATACGCAGTATTTT.

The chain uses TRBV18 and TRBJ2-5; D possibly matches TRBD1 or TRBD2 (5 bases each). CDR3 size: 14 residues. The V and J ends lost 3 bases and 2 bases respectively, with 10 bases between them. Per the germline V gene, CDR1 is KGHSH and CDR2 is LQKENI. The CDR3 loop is CASSPGTQQETQYF. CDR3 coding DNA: TGTGCCAGCTCACCTGGGACCCAGCAAGAGACCCAGTACTTC.

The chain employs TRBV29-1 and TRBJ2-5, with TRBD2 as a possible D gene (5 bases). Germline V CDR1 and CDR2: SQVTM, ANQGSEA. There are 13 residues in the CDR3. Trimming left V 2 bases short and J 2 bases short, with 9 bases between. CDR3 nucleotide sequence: TGCAGCGTTGAAATATTAGCGCAAGAGACCCAGTACTTC. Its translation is CSVEILAQETQYF.

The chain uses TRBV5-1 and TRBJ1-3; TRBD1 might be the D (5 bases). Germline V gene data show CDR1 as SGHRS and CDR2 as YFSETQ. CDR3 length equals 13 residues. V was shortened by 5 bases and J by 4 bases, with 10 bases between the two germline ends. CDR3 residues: CASRGQPGNTIYF. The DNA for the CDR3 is TGCGCCAGCAGGGGGCAGCCAGGAAACACCATATATTTT. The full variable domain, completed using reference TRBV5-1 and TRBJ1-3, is KAGVTQTPRYLIKTRGQQVTLSCSPISGHRSVSWYQQTPGQGLQFLFEYFSETQRNKGNFPGRFSGRQFSNSRSEMNVSTLELGDSALYLCASRGQPGNTIYFGEGSWLTVV.

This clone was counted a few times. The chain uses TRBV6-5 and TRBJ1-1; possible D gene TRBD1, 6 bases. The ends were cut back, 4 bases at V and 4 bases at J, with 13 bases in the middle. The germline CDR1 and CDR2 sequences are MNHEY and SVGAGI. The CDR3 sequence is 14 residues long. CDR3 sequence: CASSFEGGSTEAFF. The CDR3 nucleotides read TGTGCCAGCAGTTTCGAAGGGGGGAGCACTGAAGCTTTCTTT.

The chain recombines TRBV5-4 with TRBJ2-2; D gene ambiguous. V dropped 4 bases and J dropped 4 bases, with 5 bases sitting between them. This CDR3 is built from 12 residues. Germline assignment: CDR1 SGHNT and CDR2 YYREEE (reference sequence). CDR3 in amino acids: CASSPVTGELFF. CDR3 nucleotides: TGTGCCAGCAGCCCCGTCACCGGGGAGCTGTTTTTT.

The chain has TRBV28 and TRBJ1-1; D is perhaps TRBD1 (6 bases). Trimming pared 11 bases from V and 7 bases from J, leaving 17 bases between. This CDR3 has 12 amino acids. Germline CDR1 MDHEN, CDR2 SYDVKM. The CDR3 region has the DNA TGTGCCGCAAAGCAGATAGGGGGTGAAGCTTTCTTT. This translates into CAAKQIGGEAFF.

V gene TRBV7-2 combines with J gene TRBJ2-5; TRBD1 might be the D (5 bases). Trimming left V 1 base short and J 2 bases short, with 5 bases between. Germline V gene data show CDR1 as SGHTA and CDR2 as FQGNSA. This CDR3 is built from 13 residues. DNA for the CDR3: TGTGCCAGCAGCTTAGACAGGCAAGAGACCCAGTACTTC. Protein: CASSLDRQETQYF.

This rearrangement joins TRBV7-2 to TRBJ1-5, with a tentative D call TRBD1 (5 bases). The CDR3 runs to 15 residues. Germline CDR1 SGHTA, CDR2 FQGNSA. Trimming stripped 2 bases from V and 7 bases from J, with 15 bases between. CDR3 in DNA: TGTGCCAGCAGCTTATATAGGCAGGGAGGGCAGCCCCAGCATTTT. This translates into CASSLYRQGGQPQHF.

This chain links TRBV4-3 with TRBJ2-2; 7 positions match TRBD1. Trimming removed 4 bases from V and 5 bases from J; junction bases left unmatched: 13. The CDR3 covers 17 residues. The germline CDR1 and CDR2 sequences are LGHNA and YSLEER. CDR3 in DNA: TGCGCCAGCAGCCTACGAAGGGACAGCCAGACAACCGGGGAGCTGTTTTTT. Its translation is CASSLRRDSQTTGELFF.

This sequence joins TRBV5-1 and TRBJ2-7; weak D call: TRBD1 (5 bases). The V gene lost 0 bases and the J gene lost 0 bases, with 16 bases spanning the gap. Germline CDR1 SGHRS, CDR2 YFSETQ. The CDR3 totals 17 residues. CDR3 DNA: TGCGCCAGCAGCTTGGCCAAAAGGGGAACTTACTCCTACGAGCAGTACTTC. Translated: CASSLAKRGTYSYEQYF. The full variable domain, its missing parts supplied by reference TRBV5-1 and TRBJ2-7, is KAGVTQTPRYLIKTRGQQVTLSCSPISGHRSVSWYQQTPGQGLQFLFEYFSETQRNKGNFPGRFSGRQFSNSRSEMNVSTLELGDSALYLCASSLAKRGTYSYEQYFGPGTRLTVT.

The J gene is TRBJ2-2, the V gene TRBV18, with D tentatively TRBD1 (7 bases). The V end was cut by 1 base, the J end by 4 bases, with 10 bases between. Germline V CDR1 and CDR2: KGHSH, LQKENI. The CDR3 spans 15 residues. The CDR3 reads CASSPLQGGTGELFF. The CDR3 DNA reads TGTGCCAGCTCACCACTTCAGGGGGGCACCGGGGAGCTGTTTTTT.

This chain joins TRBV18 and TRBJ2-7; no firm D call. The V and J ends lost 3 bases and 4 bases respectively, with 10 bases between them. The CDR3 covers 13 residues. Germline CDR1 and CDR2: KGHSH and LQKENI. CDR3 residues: CASSPLVSYEQYF. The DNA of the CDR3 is TGTGCCAGCTCACCCCTTGTGTCTTACGAGCAGTACTTC. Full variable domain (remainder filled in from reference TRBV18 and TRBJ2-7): NAGVMQNPRHLVRRRGQEARLRCSPMKGHSHVYWYRQLPEEGLKFMVYLQKENIIDESGMPKERFSAEFPKEGPSILRIQQVVRGDSAAYFCASSPLVSYEQYFGPGTRLTVT.

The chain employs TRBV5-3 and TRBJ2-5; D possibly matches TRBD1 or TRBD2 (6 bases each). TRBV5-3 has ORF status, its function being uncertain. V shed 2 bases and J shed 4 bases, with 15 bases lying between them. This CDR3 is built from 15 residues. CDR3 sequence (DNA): TGTGCCAGAAGCTTTGGGGGGCTAGAAGGAGAGACCCAGTACTTC. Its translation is CARSFGGLEGETQYF.

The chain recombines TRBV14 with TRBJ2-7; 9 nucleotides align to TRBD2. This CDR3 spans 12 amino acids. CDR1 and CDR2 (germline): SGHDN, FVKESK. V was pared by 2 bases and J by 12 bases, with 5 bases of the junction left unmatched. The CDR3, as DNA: TGTGCCAGCAGCCAATATGCGGGGGGGCCGTACTTC. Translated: CASSQYAGGPYF.